What follows are 26 T cell receptor beta chains derived from one specimen sequenced in a study of OX40 agonist ivuxolimab in advanced cancers. Profiling relied on immunoSEQ multiplex PCR, and the TCRdb table lists in-frame clones only, not all of them. The table records approximately 70,000 clones, 75% to 95% of them present only once. Sequenced material: CD4+ or CD8+ T cells sorted from blood, taken in a trial of the OX40 agonist ivuxolimab. These receptors were obtained from an adult with an advanced solid tumor such as melanoma, head and neck, liver or kidney cancer.

J is TRBJ2-7 and V is TRBV2; 10 positions match TRBD2. The CDR3 has 14 residues. J lost 4 bases, V lost 10 bases, and 10 bases had no gene match. Germline V CDR1 and CDR2: SNHLY, FYNNEI. CDR3 bases: TGTGCCACCAGGACTAGCGGAAATCTTTACGAGCAGTACTTC. Translating gives CATRTSGNLYEQYF.

In this sample, this clone turned up a few times. The gene calls are TRBV7-6 and TRBJ2-2; D unresolved. The germline gives CDR1 SGHVS, CDR2 FNYEAQ. The V end was cut by 5 bases, the J end by 4 bases, with 5 bases between. The CDR3 is made up of 12 amino acids. As DNA, the CDR3 is TGTGCCAGCAGCCATCCCACCGGGGAGCTGTTTTTT. Translating it yields CASSHPTGELFF.

The genes are TRBV5-4 and TRBJ1-1; the D gene is possibly TRBD1 (5 bases). Germline V gives CDR1 SGHNT, CDR2 YYREEE (reference sequence). This CDR3 contains 16 residues. With 0 bases removed from V and 3 bases from J, the gap between germline ends came to 15 bases. CDR3 in DNA: TGTGCCAGCAGCTTGGAAGGACTTTGGGGGGACACTGAAGCTTTCTTT. This codes for CASSLEGLWGDTEAFF.

This rearrangement joins TRBV5-6 to TRBJ1-1; D perhaps matches TRBD1 (5 bases). Germline CDR1 reads SGHDT; CDR2 reads YYEEEE. Trimming left V 6 bases short and J 4 bases short, with 13 bases between. This CDR3 is built from 13 residues. This CDR3 reads CASNVVGGTEAFF. The CDR3 nucleotides are TGTGCCAGCAACGTCGTGGGGGGCACTGAAGCTTTCTTT.

This chain joins TRBV30 and TRBJ2-2; 9 nucleotides line up with TRBD1. The CDR3 is 15 amino acids. The J segment lost 3 bases and the V segment lost 6 bases, leaving 8 bases of the junction unmatched. Germline V lookup: CDR1 GTSNPN, CDR2 SVGIG (reference sequence). CDR3 amino acids: CACELQGADTGELFF. The CDR3 coding sequence is TGTGCCTGTGAACTACAGGGGGCTGACACCGGGGAGCTGTTTTTT. Together with reference TRBV30 and TRBJ2-2, the CDR3 gives the full variable domain: SQTIHQWPATLVQPVGSPLSLECTVEGTSNPNLYWYRQAAGRGLQLLFYSVGIGQISSEVPQNLSASRPQDRQFILSSKKLLLSDSGFYLCACELQGADTGELFFGEGSRLTVL.

The count of this clone is one. The chain has TRBV4-3 and TRBJ1-3; TRBD1 matches 10 bases. This CDR3 is built from 15 residues. CDR1 is LGHNA and CDR2 is YSLEER in the germline V gene. V lost 3 bases, J lost 7 bases, and 6 bases stayed unmatched. The CDR3 sequence: CASSQTGTGANTIYF. CDR3 sequence (DNA): TGCGCCAGCAGCCAGACCGGGACAGGGGCGAACACCATATATTTT.

V and J are TRBV19 and TRBJ1-5; D ambiguous. Trimming took 3 bases from V and 2 from J, leaving 14 bases between them. Germline V gene sequence: CDR1 LNHDA, CDR2 SQIVND (reference sequence). The CDR3 length is 16 residues. The CDR3 loop is CASSITTNRGNQPQHF. CDR3 nucleotide sequence: TGTGCCAGTAGTATCACCACGAATAGGGGCAATCAGCCCCAGCATTTT.

The V and J genes are TRBV6-5 and TRBJ2-7; D gene uncertain. The CDR3 has 15 amino acids. The germline V gene encodes CDR1 MNHEY and CDR2 SVGAGI. Trimming left V 6 bases short and J 4 bases short, with 19 bases between. The CDR3 coding sequence is TGTGCCAGCAGACCCTTCCGACTCGGTGGGTACGAGCAGTACTTC. As protein: CASRPFRLGGYEQYF.

The V call is TRBV19, the J call TRBJ1-1; D perhaps matches TRBD1 (5 bases). The V end lost 6 bases, the J end lost 7 bases, and 15 bases lay between the germline ends. Germline V lookup: CDR1 LNHDA, CDR2 SQIVND (reference sequence). The length of the CDR3 is 13 residues. CDR3 bases: TGTGCCAGTAGCTACGACAGCAGGATTGAAGCTTTCTTT. Translated: CASSYDSRIEAFF. Together with reference TRBV19 and TRBJ1-1, the CDR3 gives the full variable domain: DGGITQSPKYLFRKEGQNVTLSCEQNLNHDAMYWYRQDPGQGLRLIYYSQIVNDFQKGDIAEGYSVSREKKESFPLTVTSAQKNPTAFYLCASSYDSRIEAFFGQGTRLTVV.

This chain links TRBV7-3 with TRBJ1-5, with D possibly TRBD1 on 6 matching bases. Germline CDR1 is SGHTA and CDR2 is FQGTGA. This CDR3 region has 14 residues. The V end lost 3 bases, the J end lost 5 bases, and 11 bases lay between the germline ends. CDR3 DNA sequence: TGTGCCAGCAGCTTTGGACAGCCCTATCAGCCCCAGCATTTT. It yields the protein CASSFGQPYQPQHF.

The chain is built from TRBV5-5 and TRBJ1-1, with 7 bases aligning to TRBD1. Germline assignment: CDR1 SGHKS and CDR2 YYEKEE (reference sequence). CDR3 length equals 16 residues. The V and J ends lost 2 bases and 1 base, in that order; junction bases with no gene match: 8. This CDR3 is CASSFIAGGGNTEAFF. The CDR3 bases are TGTGCCAGCAGCTTTATCGCAGGGGGTGGGAACACTGAAGCTTTCTTT.

V usage is TRBV13 and J usage is TRBJ2-6; D may match TRBD1 or TRBD2 (6 bases each). Germline V gene lookup returns CDR1 PRHDT and CDR2 FYEKMQ (reference sequence). The CDR3 length is 18 residues. Trimming cost V 5 bases and J 0 bases, with 17 bases left between them. CDR3 bases: TGTGCCAGCAGCCCCGTCGGGGGCTCTAGCTCTGGGGCCAACGTCCTGACTTTC. It encodes CASSPVGGSSSGANVLTF. Full variable domain (missing parts from reference TRBV13 and TRBJ2-6): AAGVIQSPRHLIKEKRETATLKCYPIPRHDTVYWYQQGPGQDPQFLISFYEKMQSDKGSIPDRFSAQQFSDYHSELNMSSLELGDSALYFCASSPVGGSSSGANVLTFGAGSRLTVL.

This clone turned up a few times. V gene TRBV11-2 combines with J gene TRBJ2-7; 10 bases map to TRBD1. CDR3 length: 15 amino acids. CDR1 and CDR2 (germline): SGHAT, FQNNGV. J lost 4 bases, V lost 4 bases, and 7 bases had no gene match. CDR3 sequence reads: CASSWPGQGRYEQYF. DNA of the CDR3: TGTGCCAGCAGCTGGCCGGGACAGGGGAGATACGAGCAGTACTTC.

This chain uses TRBV5-4 with TRBJ2-5; D possibly uses TRBD1 or TRBD2 (5 bases each). The CDR3 contains 15 residues. CDR1 is SGHNT, CDR2 YYREEE, per germline (reference sequence). V lost 4 bases and J lost 5, with 18 bases in between. CDR3 residues: CASSIGAGFRETQYF. CDR3 nucleotides: TGTGCCAGCAGCATCGGGGCAGGGTTTCGGGAGACCCAGTACTTC.

The genes are TRBV4-1 and TRBJ2-1; the D is unclear. Germline V lookup: CDR1 MGHRA, CDR2 YSYEKL. This CDR3 contains 13 residues. V lost 1 base, J lost 7 bases, and 8 bases lay in between. The CDR3 nucleotides read TGCGCCAGCAGCCAAGCCCTGGGGAATGAGCAGTTCTTC. It translates to CASSQALGNEQFF.

The chain uses TRBV27 and TRBJ1-1; unclear D gene. From germline, CDR1 is MNHEY and CDR2 SMNVEV (reference sequence). The V end lost 2 bases, the J end lost 2 bases, and 12 bases lay between the germline ends. This CDR3 spans 15 amino acids. The CDR3 loop is CASSLRGFVNTEAFF. The CDR3 DNA reads TGTGCCAGCAGTTTAAGAGGCTTCGTCAACACTGAAGCTTTCTTT.

The count of this clone is one. The chain couples TRBV19 to TRBJ1-5, with D perhaps matching TRBD1 (6 bases). This CDR3 has 15 residues. Trimming took off 3 bases at V and 2 bases at J, with 11 bases between the two ends. The germline gives CDR1 LNHDA, CDR2 SQIVND (reference sequence). CDR3 bases: TGTGCCAGTAGTATGGGGACAAGAGGCAATCAGCCCCAGCATTTT. Its protein is CASSMGTRGNQPQHF.

This clone was seen only once. The chain carries TRBV6-4 and TRBJ2-3; perhaps TRBD2 as D (5 bases). Trimming cost V 8 bases and J 3 bases, with 24 bases left between them. The CDR3 has 17 amino acids. The germline gives CDR1 MRHNA, CDR2 SNTAGT. The CDR3 DNA reads TGTGCCAGCGGTCCGAGGGTGCTCGGAAACGGAACAGATACGCAGTATTTT. Its protein product is CASGPRVLGNGTDTQYF.

The DNA for the CDR3 is TGCAGCGCCTCTTATGGCAATCAGCCCCAGCATTTT. Amino acids: CSASYGNQPQHF. This sequence joins TRBV29-1 and TRBJ1-5, with unresolved D. This CDR3 has 12 residues. V lost 7 bases and J lost 2, with 9 bases in between. Per the germline V gene, CDR1 is SQVTM and CDR2 is ANQGSEA.

This chain joins TRBV19 and TRBJ1-5; D not resolved. The CDR3 has 15 amino acids. Looked up from germline, CDR1 is LNHDA and CDR2 is SQIVND (reference sequence). With 1 base removed from V and 1 base from J, the gap between germline ends came to 8 bases. CDR3 DNA sequence: TGTGCCAGTAGTATAGGGTACAGCAGCAATCAGCCCCAGCATTTT. This gives the protein CASSIGYSSNQPQHF.

The chain carries TRBV2 and TRBJ1-1; no clear D. The CDR3 length is 14 residues. Germline V gene sequence: CDR1 SNHLY, CDR2 FYNNEI. With 1 base removed from V and 1 base from J, the gap between germline ends came to 7 bases. CDR3 sequence (DNA): TGTGCCAGCAGTGAAGGGGTACGGAACACTGAAGCTTTCTTT. It translates to CASSEGVRNTEAFF.

The chain carries TRBV5-5 and TRBJ1-1; no firm D call. Germline V gene sequence: CDR1 SGHKS, CDR2 YYEKEE (reference sequence). V lost 3 bases and J 2 bases, leaving 11 bases between the germline ends. This CDR3 region has 14 residues. CDR3 region: CASSSLWVNTEAFF. The CDR3 nucleotides are TGTGCCAGCAGCTCCCTTTGGGTTAACACTGAAGCTTTCTTT.

The V and J genes are TRBV27 and TRBJ1-5; D remains ambiguous. Per germline, CDR1 MNHEY and CDR2 SMNVEV (reference sequence). CDR3 length: 14 amino acids. V lost 0 bases to trimming and J lost 7 bases, with 10 bases between them. CDR3 DNA: TGTGCCAGCAGTTTATCAGGGTGGGTCCAGCCCCAGCATTTT. Protein sequence: CASSLSGWVQPQHF.

The chain combines TRBV28 with TRBJ1-2; 8 bases agree with TRBD1. CDR1 and CDR2 from the germline V gene are MDHEN and SYDVKM. This CDR3 is built from 15 residues. V was clipped by 5 bases and J by 6 bases; unmatched bases: 11. In DNA form, the CDR3 reads TGTGCCAGCAGTCCCGTTCTGGGACAGGCCGATGGCTACACCTTC. The encoded protein is CASSPVLGQADGYTF.

The V gene is TRBV19, the J gene TRBJ2-2; D gene unclear. CDR3 length: 11 residues. V was clipped by 8 bases and J by 2 bases, with 3 bases between them. CDR1 and CDR2 from the germline V gene are LNHDA and SQIVND (reference sequence). The CDR3 reads CASDNTGELFF. CDR3 nucleotide sequence: TGTGCCAGTGACAACACCGGGGAGCTGTTTTTT.

The J gene is TRBJ2-1, the V gene TRBV4-2; no definite D call. CDR3 length equals 13 residues. Trimming shortened V by 1 base and J by 7 bases, and 8 bases separated the two germline ends. CDR1 and CDR2 from the germline V gene are LGHNA and YNFKEQ. As DNA, the CDR3 is TGTGCCAGCAGCCAAGGGAGCAGTAATGAGCAGTTCTTC. This codes for CASSQGSSNEQFF.